Only a few counts were recorded for the clone carrying this T cell receptor beta chain. Sequence at one end of the junction differs from germline and may be a read error. The whole isolated RNA underwent reverse transcription, so sequencing captured expressed TCRB transcripts. TCRdb's copy holds only in-frame clones and misses some; the assay was immunoSEQ multiplex PCR. The sample records about 470,000 clones, 25% to 35% being singletons. The source of the sample is a study of beta chain features in type 1 diabetes. Study in general: Patients and healthy donors were similar in age, gender and cell yields.

The CDR3 has 15 residues. The germline CDR1 and CDR2 sequences are MGHDK and SYGVNS. Each of the CD4+ naive, central memory, regulatory and stem cell-like memory populations was sorted via CD45RO/CCR7/CD25/CD127/CD95/CD27. Sequences were obtained from naive CD4+ T cells from blood. This TCR derives from a man between 18 and 29 years old in good health. The genes are TRBV25-1 and TRBJ1-4, with D uncertain. CDR3 region: CASSEWVKGYEKLFF. CDR3 coding DNA: TGTGCCAGCAGTGAATGGGTCAAAGGGTATGAAAAGCTGTTTTTT.